Each of the 18 T cell receptor beta chains below was sequenced from the same sample in a study of T-cell reconstitution after alpha-beta-depleted transplantation in children. The authors prepared the TCRbeta library with unique molecular identifiers. TCRdb recomputed calls from the PCR reads with MiXCR, one row per CDR3 protein. This table has some 600,000 distinct CDR3 sequences, 10% to 15% appearing once. Here the sequenced sample was PBMCs, mostly from graft donor cells, taken 360 days after TCRalphabeta/CD19-depleted stem cell transplant. Receptors originate from a male patient between 5 and 17 years old who had a stem cell transplant for acute myeloid leukemia, so the T cells may come from the graft donor.

This clonotype was counted between two and nine times. The chain has TRBV12-5 and TRBJ2-2, with TRBD1 matching over 7 bases. V gave up 1 base and J gave up 1 base; unmatched junction bases: 3. The CDR3 has 16 residues. Per germline, CDR1 LGHNT and CDR2 FRNRAP. The CDR3 DNA follows: TGTGCTAGTGGTTTGGCCCGGGACAGGAACACCGGGGAGCTGTTTTTT. Translated, it gives CASGLARDRNTGELFF.

This clonotype was detected once. The chain has TRBV9 and TRBJ2-1, with 8 nucleotides matching TRBD2. Germline CDR1 and CDR2: SGDLS and YYNGEE. The CDR3 sequence is 18 residues long. V was pared by 4 bases and J by 7 bases, with 19 bases of the junction left unmatched. This CDR3 reads CASSPPRAGTRSFNEQFF. CDR3 sequence (DNA): TGTGCCAGCAGCCCCCCCCGAGCCGGGACTAGGTCTTTTAATGAGCAGTTCTTC.

There are a few counts of this clonotype. The V call is TRBV3-1, the J call TRBJ2-1, with a possible D match to TRBD2 (6 bases). Trimming cost V 1 base and J 14 bases, with 15 bases left between them. The CDR3 is made up of 13 amino acids. The germline gives CDR1 LGHDT, CDR2 YNNKEL (reference sequence). In DNA, the CDR3 is TGTGCCAGCAGCCAAGGGGGAGAGACTAGGGAGTTCTTC. Amino acids: CASSQGGETREFF.

This clonotype has a count of ten or more. The rearrangement uses TRBV4-3 and TRBJ2-1; D perhaps matches TRBD2 (6 bases). The CDR3 is made up of 14 amino acids. CDR1 LGHNA and CDR2 YSLEER come from the germline V gene. V was clipped by 4 bases and J by 3 bases, with 10 bases between them. The CDR3 region has the DNA TGCGCCAGCAGCCTTAGCGGACTCTACAATGAGCAGTTCTTC. Translated: CASSLSGLYNEQFF.

The sample holds a few counts of this clonotype. The chain combines TRBV30 with TRBJ2-7; a possible D gene is TRBD1 (6 bases). The V gene's germline CDR1 is GTSNPN and CDR2 SVGIG (reference sequence). Trimming pared 2 bases from V and 3 bases from J, leaving 11 bases between. The CDR3 is 13 residues long. The DNA of the CDR3 is TGTGCCTGGAGTAAGGGGGAGCTCTACGAGCAGTACTTC. Its translation: CAWSKGELYEQYF.

On this clonotype: One junction end disagrees with the germline gene, perhaps due to a read error. The chain uses TRBV20-1 and TRBJ2-7; 13 bases line up with TRBD2. From germline, CDR1 is DFQATT and CDR2 SNEGSKA (reference sequence). This CDR3 is built from 15 residues. In DNA form, the CDR3 reads TGCAGTGCTAGACCCACTAGCGGGAGGGCCTACGGGCAGTACTTC. Its translation: CSARPTSGRAYGQYF.

The rearrangement links TRBV19 to TRBJ2-7; a possible D gene is TRBD2 (5 bases). The CDR3 runs to 14 residues. Trimming pared 2 bases from V and 2 bases from J, leaving 10 bases between. Germline CDR1 reads LNHDA; CDR2 reads SQIVND (reference sequence). In DNA, the CDR3 is TGTGCCAGTAGTATAACCGGGAACACCTACGAGCAGTACTTC. Translation gives CASSITGNTYEQYF.

This clonotype came up many times. CDR3 in amino acids: CASRVSGRTGNEQFF. The CDR3 bases are TGTGCCAGCAGGGTTAGCGGGAGAACCGGGAATGAGCAGTTCTTC. The V call is TRBV27, the J call TRBJ2-1; 9 bases map to TRBD2. V lost 6 bases to trimming and J lost 7 bases; unmatched junction nucleotides: 10. The germline V gene has CDR1 MNHEY and CDR2 SMNVEV (reference sequence). The CDR3 has 15 residues.

The rearrangement links TRBV3-1 to TRBJ2-3, with 8 nucleotides matching TRBD2. The CDR3 covers 18 residues. From germline, CDR1 is LGHDT and CDR2 YNNKEL (reference sequence). Unmatched junction bases numbered 16, after V lost 6 bases and J lost 2 bases. CDR3 protein: CASSLPSSTSAYTDTQYF. CDR3 in DNA: TGTGCCAGCAGTTTACCCTCCTCGACTAGCGCCTACACAGATACGCAGTATTTT.

This clonotype was seen a few times. V gene TRBV28 combines with J gene TRBJ2-5; D is perhaps TRBD2 (5 bases). V dropped 5 bases and J dropped 1 base, with 20 bases sitting between them. Germline CDR1 is MDHEN and CDR2 is SYDVKM. The CDR3 is made up of 17 amino acids. The CDR3 sequence: CASSPQIGERTQETQYF. The CDR3 nucleotides are TGTGCCAGCAGTCCCCAAATTGGCGAGCGGACCCAAGAGACCCAGTACTTC.

The chain couples TRBV7-2 to TRBJ2-5; 8 nucleotides line up with TRBD2. In germline, CDR1 is SGHTA, CDR2 FQGNSA. There are 16 residues in the CDR3. J lost 4 bases, V lost 4 bases, and 11 bases had no gene match. CDR3 protein: CASSSHSGVLGETQYF. CDR3 DNA sequence: TGTGCCAGCAGCTCTCATAGCGGGGTGCTAGGAGAGACCCAGTACTTC.

There are many counts of this clonotype. The V and J genes are TRBV7-9 and TRBJ2-1; perhaps TRBD2 as D (5 bases). Trimming stripped 1 base from V and 6 bases from J, with 16 bases between. Germline CDR1 reads SEHNR; CDR2 reads FQNEAQ (reference sequence). The CDR3 is made up of 16 amino acids. In nucleotides, the CDR3 is TGTGCCAGCAGCTTAGATCCAGGAGGAACCCTCAATGAGCAGTTCTTC. As protein: CASSLDPGGTLNEQFF. The whole variable domain, filled in from reference TRBV7-9 and TRBJ2-1, reads DTGVSQNPRHKITKRGQNVTFRCDPISEHNRLYWYRQTLGQGPEFLTYFQNEAQLEKSRLLSDRFSAERPKGSFSTLEIQRTEQGDSAMYLCASSLDPGGTLNEQFFGPGTRLTVL.

This clonotype showed up just a few times. The chain couples TRBV24-1 to TRBJ1-1; D gene unclear. Germline V gives CDR1 KGHDR, CDR2 SFDVKD. Trimming left V 8 bases short and J 6 bases short, with 6 bases between. This CDR3 is 10 amino acids long. CDR3: CATNLPEAFF. The CDR3 DNA reads TGTGCCACCAATCTGCCTGAAGCTTTCTTT.

The J gene is TRBJ1-1, the V gene TRBV27; D may be TRBD1 (6 bases). Germline CDR1 is MNHEY and CDR2 is SMNVEV (reference sequence). Trimming took 1 base from V and 7 from J, leaving 10 bases between them. CDR3 size: 13 residues. The CDR3 here is CASSLLGGLEAFF. CDR3 DNA: TGTGCCAGCAGTTTATTAGGGGGTCTTGAAGCTTTCTTT.

This chain joins TRBV20-1 and TRBJ2-7, with 7 bases lining up with TRBD1. CDR1 and CDR2 (germline): DFQATT, SNEGSKA (reference sequence). There are 17 residues in the CDR3. V was pared by 2 bases and J by 0 bases, with 13 bases of the junction left unmatched. This chain's CDR3 is CSARPWDRFSSSYEQYF. The CDR3 DNA sequence: TGCAGTGCTAGACCCTGGGACAGATTTTCCAGCTCCTACGAGCAGTACTTC.

This clonotype was recorded at least ten times. A junction boundary mismatches the germline segment, possibly from a read error. The rearrangement uses TRBV7-9 and TRBJ2-7; 8 nucleotides match TRBD2. This CDR3 has 15 residues. Germline CDR1 is SEHNR and CDR2 is FQNEAQ (reference sequence). The CDR3 DNA reads as TGTGCCAGCAGCCGGGCGGTAGCGGGACCCCTAAAGGTAGTCTTC. Translating gives CASSRAVAGPLKVVF.

The chain carries TRBV20-1 and TRBJ2-7; D might be TRBD2 (6 bases). The V and J ends lost 3 bases and 3 bases respectively, with 9 bases between them. CDR1 and CDR2 (germline): DFQATT, SNEGSKA (reference sequence). The CDR3 consists of 12 residues. The CDR3 nucleotides are TGCAGTGCTAGCGGGAGTATCTACGAGCAGTACTTC. Translated: CSASGSIYEQYF.

This clonotype was picked up many times. This sequence joins TRBV12-3 or TRBV12-4 and TRBJ2-1, with 11 bases aligning to TRBD2. The CDR3 is made up of 16 amino acids. Trimming removed 3 bases from V and 5 bases from J; junction bases left unmatched: 6. CDR3 sequence: CASSLAGTSGDNEQFF. CDR3 DNA: TGTGCCAGCAGTTTGGCCGGGACTAGCGGAGACAATGAGCAGTTCTTC.